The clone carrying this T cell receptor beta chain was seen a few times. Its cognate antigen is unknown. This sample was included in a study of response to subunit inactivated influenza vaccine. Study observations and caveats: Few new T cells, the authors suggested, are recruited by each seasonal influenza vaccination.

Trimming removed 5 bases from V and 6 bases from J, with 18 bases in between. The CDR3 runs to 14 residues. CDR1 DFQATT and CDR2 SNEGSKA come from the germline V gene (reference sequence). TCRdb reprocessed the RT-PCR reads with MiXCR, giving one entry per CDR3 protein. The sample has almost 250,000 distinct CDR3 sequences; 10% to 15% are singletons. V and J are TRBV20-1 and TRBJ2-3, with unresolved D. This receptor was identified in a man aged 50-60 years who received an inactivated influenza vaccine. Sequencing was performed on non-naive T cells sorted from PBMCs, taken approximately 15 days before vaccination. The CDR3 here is CSALPSDHGDTQYF. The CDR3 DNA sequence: TGCAGTGCTTTACCTTCGGACCACGGGGATACGCAGTATTTT.